The 13 T cell receptor beta chains below come from one sample, sequenced in a study of early T cells in non-severe SARS-CoV-2 infection. TCRdb reanalysed the 5' RACE reads using MiXCR and keeps one entry per CDR3 protein. The sample records about 35,000 distinct CDR3 sequences, around 5.6% being singletons. Sequencing was carried out using whole blood. These receptors originate from an adult who was a healthcare worker with PCR-confirmed SARS-CoV-2 infection or an uninfected control (not recorded which).

In this sample, this clonotype is medium-sized. This chain links TRBV7-2 with TRBJ2-7; 8 nucleotides line up with TRBD2. There are 15 residues in the CDR3. Trimming removed 5 bases from V and 4 bases from J; junction bases left unmatched: 10. Germline V lookup: CDR1 SGHTA, CDR2 FQGNSA. Here the CDR3 DNA reads TGTGCCAGCAGCCCAGCCGGGGGGGATGCGTACGAGCAGTACTTC. This translates into CASSPAGGDAYEQYF.

Only a few counts were recorded for this clonotype. The rearrangement uses TRBV10-3 and TRBJ1-2; perhaps TRBD1 as D (5 bases). The CDR3 is made up of 11 amino acids. Germline CDR1 is ENHRY and CDR2 is SYGVKD. Trimming removed 8 bases at V and 6 bases at J, with 10 bases between. The CDR3 spells CAIGGGNGYTF. In DNA form, the CDR3 reads TGTGCCATCGGGGGAGGGAATGGCTACACCTTC.

The V and J genes are TRBV6-2 or TRBV6-3 and TRBJ2-3; 9 bases map to TRBD1. Per germline, CDR1 MNHEY and CDR2 SVGEGT. The CDR3 runs 15 residues. J gave up 6 bases and V 4 bases, and 8 bases lay outside the gene matches. This chain's CDR3 is CASSSYRDRVDTQYF. The CDR3 nucleotides are TGTGCCAGCAGTTCCTACCGGGACAGGGTGGATACGCAGTATTTT.

At least ten counts were recorded for this clonotype. The chain links TRBV28 to TRBJ1-5; 8 nucleotides line up with TRBD1. The germline V gene encodes CDR1 MDHEN and CDR2 SYDVKM. The CDR3 has 13 residues. V shed 6 bases, J shed 9 bases, and the junction held 7 bases outside the gene matches. CDR3 loop: CASRGTGDWPQHF. DNA of the CDR3: TGTGCCAGCAGAGGGACAGGAGACTGGCCCCAGCATTTT.

The sample holds many counts of this clonotype. This chain uses TRBV28 with TRBJ1-1; possible D gene TRBD1, 5 bases. Germline CDR1 and CDR2: MDHEN and SYDVKM. This CDR3 region has 16 residues. Trimming removed 11 bases at V and 1 base at J, with 23 bases between. The CDR3 nucleotides read TGTGCCCGAGCAGGCGGGCAGGGCTTGAAGAACACTGAAGCTTTCTTT. It yields the protein CARAGGQGLKNTEAFF.

The genes are TRBV2 and TRBJ2-3; D might be TRBD2 (5 bases). In germline, CDR1 is SNHLY, CDR2 FYNNEI. V gave up 3 bases and J gave up 0 bases, with 10 bases separating them. The CDR3 totals 15 residues. The CDR3 loop is CASSEGSGSTDTQYF. Written as DNA, the CDR3 is TGTGCCAGCAGTGAGGGGAGTGGAAGCACAGATACGCAGTATTTT.

In this sample, this clonotype turned up many times. CDR3 loop: CASSIGDSPTYNEQFF. The CDR3 DNA reads TGTGCCAGTAGTATAGGGGACAGCCCCACCTACAATGAGCAGTTCTTC. This rearrangement joins TRBV19 to TRBJ2-1; 7 nucleotides match TRBD1. The CDR3 spans 16 residues. The junction had 5 bases not matched to a gene; V was cut back by 1 base and J by 2 bases. CDR1 is LNHDA, CDR2 SQIVND, per germline (reference sequence). Full variable domain (outside the CDR3, taken from reference TRBV19 and TRBJ2-1): DGGITQSPKYLFRKEGQNVTLSCEQNLNHDAMYWYRQDPGQGLRLIYYSQIVNDFQKGDIAEGYSVSREKKESFPLTVTSAQKNPTAFYLCASSIGDSPTYNEQFFGPGTRLTVL.

This clonotype was seen many times. The chain couples TRBV5-5 to TRBJ1-1; D is unresolved. The CDR3 is 12 residues long. From germline, CDR1 is SGHKS and CDR2 YYEKEE (reference sequence). Trimming took off 0 bases at V and 6 bases at J, with 6 bases between the two ends. The CDR3: CASSLALAEAFF. The DNA for the CDR3 is TGTGCCAGCAGCTTGGCACTTGCTGAAGCTTTCTTT.

This clonotype was seen many times. The CDR3 region is CSASLRDRGSDEQFF. The CDR3 bases are TGCAGTGCTAGTCTCCGGGACAGGGGGTCAGATGAGCAGTTCTTC. V usage is TRBV20-1 and J usage is TRBJ2-1, with TRBD1 matching over 11 bases. CDR3 size: 15 residues. CDR1 DFQATT and CDR2 SNEGSKA come from the germline V gene (reference sequence). V trimming: 3 bases; J trimming: 8 bases; junction bases outside the gene matches: 9.

This clonotype came up many times. The chain couples TRBV18 to TRBJ2-7; the D gene is possibly TRBD1 (6 bases). Germline-derived CDR1 and CDR2 are KGHSH and LQKENI. V lost 5 bases, J lost 0 bases, and 14 bases lay in between. The CDR3 runs 15 residues. The CDR3 DNA sequence: TGTGCCAGCTCATGGGTTGGACAGTCCTCCTACGAGCAGTACTTC. Translation gives CASSWVGQSSYEQYF. The entire variable domain, with the rest obtained from reference TRBV18 and TRBJ2-7, is as follows: NAGVMQNPRHLVRRRGQEARLRCSPMKGHSHVYWYRQLPEEGLKFMVYLQKENIIDESGMPKERFSAEFPKEGPSILRIQQVVRGDSAAYFCASSWVGQSSYEQYFGPGTRLTVT.

There are many counts of this clonotype. The chain has TRBV28 and TRBJ1-1; tentative D call: TRBD1 (5 bases). The CDR3 contains 14 residues. V gave up 7 bases and J gave up 5 bases, with 17 bases separating them. In germline, CDR1 is MDHEN, CDR2 SYDVKM. DNA of the CDR3: TGTGCCAGCACTCCGCTGGGGGGAGTGACTGAAGCTTTCTTT. Its translation is CASTPLGGVTEAFF.

This clonotype was seen repeatedly, ten times or more. The chain combines TRBV19 with TRBJ2-1; 8 bases line up with TRBD2. CDR1 LNHDA and CDR2 SQIVND come from the germline V gene (reference sequence). The CDR3 loop spans 16 amino acids. V dropped 6 bases and J dropped 8; count of bases not matched to a gene: 15. The CDR3 here is CASSDPGGPSTHEQFF. The DNA for the CDR3 is TGTGCCAGTAGCGACCCGGGGGGGCCCTCGACGCATGAGCAGTTCTTC.

V and J are TRBV29-1 and TRBJ2-1, with D perhaps matching TRBD2 (7 bases). CDR1 is SQVTM, CDR2 ANQGSEA, per germline. The CDR3 has 14 amino acids. Trimming removed 3 bases from V and 11 bases from J, with 20 bases in between. Written as DNA, the CDR3 is TGCAGCGTTGACTCGGGGTACGGGGGGCCTAAGCAGTTCTTC. Protein sequence: CSVDSGYGGPKQFF.